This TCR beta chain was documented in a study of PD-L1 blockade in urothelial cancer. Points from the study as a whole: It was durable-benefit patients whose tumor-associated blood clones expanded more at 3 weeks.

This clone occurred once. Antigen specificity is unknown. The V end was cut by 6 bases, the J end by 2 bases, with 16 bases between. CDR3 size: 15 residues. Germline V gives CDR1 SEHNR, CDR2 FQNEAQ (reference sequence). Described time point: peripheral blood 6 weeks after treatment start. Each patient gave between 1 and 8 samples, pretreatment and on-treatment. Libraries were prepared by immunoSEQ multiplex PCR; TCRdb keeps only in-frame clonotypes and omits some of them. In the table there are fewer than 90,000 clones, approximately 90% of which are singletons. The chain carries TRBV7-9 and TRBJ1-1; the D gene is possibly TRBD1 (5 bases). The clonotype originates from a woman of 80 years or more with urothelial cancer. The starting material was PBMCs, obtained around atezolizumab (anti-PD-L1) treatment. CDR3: CASRPGREKNTEAFF. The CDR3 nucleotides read TGTGCCAGCAGACCGGGACGGGAGAAAAACACTGAAGCTTTCTTT.